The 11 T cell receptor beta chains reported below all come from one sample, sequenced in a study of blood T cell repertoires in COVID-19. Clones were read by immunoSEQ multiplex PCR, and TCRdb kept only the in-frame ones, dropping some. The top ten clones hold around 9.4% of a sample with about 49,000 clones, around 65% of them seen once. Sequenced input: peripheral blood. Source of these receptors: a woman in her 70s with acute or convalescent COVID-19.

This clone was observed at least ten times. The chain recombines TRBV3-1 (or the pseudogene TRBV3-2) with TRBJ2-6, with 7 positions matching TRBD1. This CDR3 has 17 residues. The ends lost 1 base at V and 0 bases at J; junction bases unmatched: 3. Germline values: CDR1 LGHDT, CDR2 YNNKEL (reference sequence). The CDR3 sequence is CASSQGDSNSGANVLTF. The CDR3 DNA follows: TGTGCCAGCAGCCAAGGGGACAGCAACTCTGGGGCCAACGTCCTGACTTTC.

The CDR3 nucleotides are TGTGCCAGCAGTTACTCGATAGCCCAGGGGAAGAACGAGCAGTACTTC. This sequence encodes CASSYSIAQGKNEQYF. This chain connects TRBV6-6 to TRBJ2-7, with a tentative D call TRBD1 (6 bases). Germline V CDR1 and CDR2: MNHNY, SVGAGI (reference sequence). This CDR3 spans 16 amino acids. V lost 0 bases, J lost 5 bases, and 17 bases lay in between.

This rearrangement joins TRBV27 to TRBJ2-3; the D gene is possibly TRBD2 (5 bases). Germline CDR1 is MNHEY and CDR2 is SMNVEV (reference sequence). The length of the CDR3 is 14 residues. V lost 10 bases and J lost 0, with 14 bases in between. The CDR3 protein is CATWRTSSTDTQYF. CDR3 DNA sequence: TGTGCCACCTGGCGGACTTCTAGCACAGATACGCAGTATTTT.

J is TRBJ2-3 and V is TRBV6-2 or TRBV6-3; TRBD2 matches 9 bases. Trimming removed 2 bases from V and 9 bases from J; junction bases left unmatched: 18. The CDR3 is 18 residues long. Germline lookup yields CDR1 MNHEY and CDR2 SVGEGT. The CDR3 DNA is TGTGCCAGCAGTTACCGCTCCGGGACTAGCAGAACACAGATAACGCAGTATTTT. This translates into CASSYRSGTSRTQITQYF.

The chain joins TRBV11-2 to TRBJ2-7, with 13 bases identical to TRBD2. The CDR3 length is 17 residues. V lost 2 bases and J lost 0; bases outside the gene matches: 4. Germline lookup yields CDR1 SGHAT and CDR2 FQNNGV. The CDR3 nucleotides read TGTGCCAGCAGCTTAAGACTAGCGGGAGGCCCCTCCTACGAGCAGTACTTC. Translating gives CASSLRLAGGPSYEQYF. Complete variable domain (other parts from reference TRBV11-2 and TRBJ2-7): EAGVAQSPRYKIIEKRQSVAFWCNPISGHATLYWYQQILGQGPKLLIQFQNNGVVDDSQLPKDRFSAERLKGVDSTLKIQPAKLEDSAVYLCASSLRLAGGPSYEQYFGPGTRLTVT.

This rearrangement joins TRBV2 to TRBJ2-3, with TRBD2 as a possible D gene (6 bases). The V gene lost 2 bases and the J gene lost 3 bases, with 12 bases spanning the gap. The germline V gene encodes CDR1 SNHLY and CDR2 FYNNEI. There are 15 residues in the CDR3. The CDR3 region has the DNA TGTGCCAGCAGTGAAAGTAGAAGCGGGACAGATACGCAGTATTTT. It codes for CASSESRSGTDTQYF.

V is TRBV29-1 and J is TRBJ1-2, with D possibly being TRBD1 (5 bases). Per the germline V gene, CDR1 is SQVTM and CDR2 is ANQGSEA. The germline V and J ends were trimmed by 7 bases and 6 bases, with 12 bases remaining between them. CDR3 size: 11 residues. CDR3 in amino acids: CSARRGDGYTF. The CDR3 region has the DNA TGCAGCGCACGGCGGGGGGATGGCTACACCTTC.

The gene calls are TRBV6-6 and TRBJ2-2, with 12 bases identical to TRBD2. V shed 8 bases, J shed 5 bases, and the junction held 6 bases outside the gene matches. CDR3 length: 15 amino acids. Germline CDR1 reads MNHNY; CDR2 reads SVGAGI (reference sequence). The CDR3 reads CASFPSGRETGELFF. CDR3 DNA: TGTGCCAGCTTCCCTAGCGGGAGGGAGACCGGGGAGCTGTTTTTT.

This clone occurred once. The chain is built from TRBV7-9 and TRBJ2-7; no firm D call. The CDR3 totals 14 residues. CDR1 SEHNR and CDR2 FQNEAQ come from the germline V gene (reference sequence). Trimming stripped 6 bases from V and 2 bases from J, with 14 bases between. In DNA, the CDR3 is TGTGCCAGCAGTACAACCCTGAATCCCTACGAGCAGTACTTC. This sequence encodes CASSTTLNPYEQYF.

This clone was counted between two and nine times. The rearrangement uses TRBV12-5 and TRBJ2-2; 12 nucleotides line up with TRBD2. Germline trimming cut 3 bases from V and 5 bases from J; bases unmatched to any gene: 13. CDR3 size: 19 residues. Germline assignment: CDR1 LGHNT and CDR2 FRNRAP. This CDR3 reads CASGLLTLAGGPETGELFF. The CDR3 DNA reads TGTGCTAGTGGTTTACTTACTCTAGCGGGAGGGCCGGAGACCGGGGAGCTGTTTTTT.

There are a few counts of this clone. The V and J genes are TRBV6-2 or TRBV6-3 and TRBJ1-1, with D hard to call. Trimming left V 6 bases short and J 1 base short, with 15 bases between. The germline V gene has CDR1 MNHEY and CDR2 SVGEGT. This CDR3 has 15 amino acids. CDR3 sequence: CASSHLPTGNTEAFF. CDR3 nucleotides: TGTGCCAGCAGCCATCTGCCTACCGGGAACACTGAAGCTTTCTTT.